This T cell receptor (beta chain) was recorded in a study of T cells in women clearing cervical HPV infection. The germline gives CDR1 SGDLS, CDR2 YYNGEE. The CDR3 covers 15 residues. The ends were cut back, 3 bases at V and 5 bases at J, with 17 bases in the middle. About this clone: Sequencing ends 3 residues short of the CDR3 end; the germline J gene provides the rest.

The assay was immunoSEQ multiplex PCR, and TCRdb's table has in-frame clones only and misses some. The sample includes 20,000 to 25,000 clones. The chain combines TRBV9 with TRBJ1-1, with D possibly TRBD1 on 5 matching bases. This TCR came from a woman aged 18-70 years with a cervical HPV16 infection that either progressed to CIN3+ or cleared (not recorded which). The sample taken for sequencing was blood buffy coat. CDR3 region: CASSAGSGARTEAFF. The sequenced part of the CDR3 DNA is TGTGCCAGCAGCGCAGGGTCAGGCGCTCGGACTGAA.